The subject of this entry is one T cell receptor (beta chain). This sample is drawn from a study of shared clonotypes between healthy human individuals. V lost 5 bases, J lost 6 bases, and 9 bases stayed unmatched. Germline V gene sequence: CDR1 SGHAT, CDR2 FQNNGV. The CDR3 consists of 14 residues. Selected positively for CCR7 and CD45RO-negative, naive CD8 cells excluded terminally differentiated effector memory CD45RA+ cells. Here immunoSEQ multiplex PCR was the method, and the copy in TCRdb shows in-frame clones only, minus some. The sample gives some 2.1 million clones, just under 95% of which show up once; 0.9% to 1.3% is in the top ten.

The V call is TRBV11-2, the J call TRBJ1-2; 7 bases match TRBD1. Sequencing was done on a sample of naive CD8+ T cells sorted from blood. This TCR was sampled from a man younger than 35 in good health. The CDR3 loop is CASSTTGTADGYTF. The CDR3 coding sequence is TGTGCCAGCAGCACAACCGGGACAGCTGATGGCTACACCTTC.